The rows below give T cell receptor beta chains drawn from one sample of a study of T-cell reconstitution after alpha-beta-depleted transplantation in children. TCRdb used MiXCR to reprocess the PCR reads, holding one entry per CDR3 protein. Of fewer than 550,000 distinct CDR3 sequences detected, about an eighth appear once; the ten largest clones hold less than 15%. Sample: PBMCs, mostly from graft donor cells, taken 180 days after TCRalphabeta/CD19-depleted stem cell transplant. All receptors come from a female patient aged 2 to 10 who had a stem cell transplant for aplastic anemia, so the T cells may come from the graft donor. Both conserved end residues are part of each CDR3. A D gene is named only where the DNA matches it firmly. Some rows have no size entry. The others give once, few or many, or a class for an expanded clone.

J gene | D gene | V gene | clone size | CDR3 protein | CDR3 DNA
TRBJ2-6 | TRBD1 | TRBV5-1 | - | CASSLAGGGRSGANVLTF | TGCGCCAGCAGCTTGGCAGGGGGTGGGCGGTCTGGGGCCAACGTCCTGACTTTC
TRBJ2-1 | TRBD2 | TRBV6-1 | - | CASSLLAGLNEQFF | TGTGCCAGCTCCCTACTAGCGGGATTGAATGAGCAGTTCTTC
TRBJ1-1 | TRBD1 | TRBV29-1 | - | CSVEDRGMNTEAFF | TGCAGCGTTGAGGACAGGGGAATGAACACTGAAGCTTTCTTT
TRBJ2-2 | - | TRBV14 | - | CASSNRVKGTGALFF | TGTGCCAGCAGCAACAGGGTGAAGGGCACCGGGGCGCTGTTTTTT
TRBJ2-7 | TRBD2 | TRBV7-9 | - | CASSPGTSGDSYEQYF | TGTGCCAGCAGCCCCGGGACTAGCGGGGACTCCTACGAGCAGTACTTC
TRBJ1-3 | - | TRBV28 | few | CASSWVQGDGNTIYF | TGTGCCAGCAGTTGGGTACAGGGAGATGGAAACACCATATATTTT
TRBJ2-3 | - | TRBV27 | few | CASSFLSTDTQYF | TGTGCCAGCAGTTTCCTAAGCACAGATACGCAGTATTTT
TRBJ1-5 | - | TRBV20-1 | few | CSASPRAGAGNQPQHF | TGCAGTGCTAGTCCCAGGGCGGGGGCAGGCAATCAGCCCCAGCATTTT
TRBJ2-1 | TRBD2 | TRBV10-3 | - | CAIKGSGRTYNEQFF | TGTGCCATCAAAGGTAGCGGGAGAACCTACAATGAGCAGTTCTTC
TRBJ2-7 | TRBD1 | TRBV20-1 | - | CSAKGQGAYYEQYF | TGCAGTGCTAAAGGACAGGGGGCCTACTACGAGCAGTACTTC
TRBJ2-3 | - | TRBV24-1 | - | CATGDPGSTSSTDTQYF | TGTGCCACCGGTGACCCGGGGTCGACGAGTAGCACAGATACGCAGTATTTT
TRBJ1-2 | TRBD1 | TRBV12-3/TRBV12-4 | few | CASRTDRVVAGYTF | TGTGCCAGCAGAACCGACAGGGTGGTCGCGGGCTACACCTTC
TRBJ2-7 | - | TRBV28 | few | CASSFVGQGRQYF | TGTGCCAGCAGTTTTGTGGGCCAGGGACGGCAGTACTTC
TRBJ2-1 | - | TRBV20-1 | few | CSARDWGVGTYNEQFF | TGCAGTGCTAGAGATTGGGGGGTAGGGACCTACAATGAGCAGTTCTTC
TRBJ2-2 | TRBD2 | TRBV7-2 | few | CASSPMSGSHGELFF | TGTGCCAGCAGCCCAATGAGCGGGAGTCACGGGGAGCTGTTTTTT
TRBJ2-2 | TRBD2 | TRBV7-2 | few | CASSRQGLAGGPGNTGELFF | TGTGCCAGCAGCCGCCAAGGACTAGCGGGAGGGCCTGGGAACACCGGGGAGCTGTTTTTT
TRBJ1-1 | - | TRBV5-1 | few | CASSLAGETNTEAFF | TGCGCCAGCAGCTTGGCTGGGGAAACTAACACTGAAGCTTTCTTT
TRBJ1-1 | - | TRBV29-1 | many | CSVQQGLRNTEAFF | TGCAGCGTTCAACAGGGCCTCAGGAACACTGAAGCTTTCTTT
TRBJ2-1 | TRBD2 | TRBV5-6 | few | CASSFSSGANEQFF | TGTGCCAGCAGCTTTTCTAGCGGAGCAAATGAGCAGTTCTTC
TRBJ1-5 | TRBD1 | TRBV7-2 | many | CASSLQGVSNQPQHF | TGTGCCAGCAGCCTGCAGGGGGTAAGCAATCAGCCCCAGCATTTT
TRBJ2-2 | TRBD1 | TRBV5-1 | many | CASSSTSRQGGGELFF | TGCGCCAGCAGCTCCACCTCACGACAGGGCGGCGGGGAGCTGTTTTTT
TRBJ2-3 | - | TRBV6-4 | - | CASIRAVADTQNF | TGTGCCAGCATTAGGGCAGTAGCAGATACGCAGAATTTT
TRBJ1-1 | - | TRBV19 | - | CASFAGTDDFEAFF | TGTGCCAGTTTCGCCGGGACGGACGACTTTGAAGCTTTCTTT
TRBJ1-1 | TRBD1 | TRBV7-9 | - | CASSSRDRAGLNTEAFF | TGTGCCAGCAGCTCCCGAGACAGGGCGGGTTTGAACACTGAAGCTTTCTTT
TRBJ1-1 | TRBD1 | TRBV12-3/TRBV12-4 | - | CASTLQGGSTEAFF | TGTGCCAGCACCCTACAGGGGGGGAGCACTGAAGCTTTCTTT
TRBJ2-5 | - | TRBV5-1 | many | CASTAHQETQYF | TGCGCCAGCACCGCCCACCAAGAGACCCAGTACTTC
TRBJ2-3 | - | TRBV10-3 | - | CATKRLEGEKDTQYF | TGTGCCACCAAACGTTTAGAGGGAGAAAAAGATACGCAGTATTTT
TRBJ2-2 | - | TRBV20-1 | many | CSARGSGTGELFF | TGCAGTGCTAGGGGTTCCGGGACCGGGGAGCTGTTTTTT
TRBJ1-2 | - | TRBV12-5 | - | CASGDWNYGYTF | TGTGCTAGTGGGGACTGGAACTATGGCTACACCTTC
TRBJ2-2 | TRBD2 | TRBV20-1 | few | CSATAGTSPGELFF | TGCAGTGCTACTGCCGGGACTAGCCCCGGGGAGCTGTTTTTT
TRBJ2-1 | - | TRBV18 | few | CASSHDREQFF | TGTGCCAGCTCGCACGACCGTGAGCAGTTCTTC
TRBJ2-1 | TRBD2 | TRBV20-1 | few | CSARDPLAGGIIF | TGCAGTGCTAGAGATCCACTAGCGGGAGGAATAATCTTC
TRBJ1-3 | - | TRBV7-2 | - | CASSLGGHNENTIYF | TGTGCCAGCAGCTTAGGGGGACACAACGAGAACACCATATATTTT
TRBJ1-2 | - | TRBV7-8 | few | CASSLVQGPNYGYTF | TGTGCCAGCAGCTTAGTACAGGGTCCTAACTATGGCTACACCTTC
TRBJ2-7 | - | TRBV28 | few | CASSDLVGRQGPSGEQYF | TGTGCCAGCAGTGACCTTGTGGGGAGGCAGGGGCCCTCGGGCGAGCAGTACTTC
TRBJ2-5 | TRBD2 | TRBV5-1 | few | CASSLNLAGGETQYF | TGCGCCAGCAGCTTAAATCTCGCGGGAGGAGAGACCCAGTACTTC
TRBJ2-7 | TRBD2 | TRBV6-5 | few | CASSWGLAGGPNAYEQYF | TGTGCCAGCAGTTGGGGGCTAGCGGGAGGACCCAACGCCTACGAGCAGTACTTC